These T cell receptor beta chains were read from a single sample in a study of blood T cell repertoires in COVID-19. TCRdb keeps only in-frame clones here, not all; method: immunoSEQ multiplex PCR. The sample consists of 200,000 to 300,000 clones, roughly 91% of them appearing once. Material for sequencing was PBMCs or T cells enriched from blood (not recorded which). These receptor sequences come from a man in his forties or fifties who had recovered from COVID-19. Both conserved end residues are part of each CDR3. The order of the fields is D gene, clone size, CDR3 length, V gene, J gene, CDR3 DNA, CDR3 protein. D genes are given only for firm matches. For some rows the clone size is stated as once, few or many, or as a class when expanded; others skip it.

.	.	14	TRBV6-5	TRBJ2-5	TGTGCCAGCACCTATACAGGGATCCAAGAGACCCAGTACTTC	CASTYTGIQETQYF
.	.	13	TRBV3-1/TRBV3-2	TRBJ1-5	TGTGCCAGCAGCCAAGTCCCGGGACAGCCCCAGCATTTT	CASSQVPGQPQHF
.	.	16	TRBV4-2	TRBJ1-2	TGTGCCAGCAGCCAAGCGGGTCGACAGCCAAGCTATGGCTACACCTTC	CASSQAGRQPSYGYTF
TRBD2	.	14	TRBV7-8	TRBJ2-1	TGTGCCAGCAGCCAGAGCGGGAGGGACGATGAGCAGTTCTTC	CASSQSGRDDEQFF
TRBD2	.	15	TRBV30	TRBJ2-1	TGTGCCTGGAGTCAACTAGCGGGGGACTACAATGAGCAGTTCTTC	CAWSQLAGDYNEQFF
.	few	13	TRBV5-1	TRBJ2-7	TGCGCCAGCAGCCCGACAGAATCCTACGAGCAGTACTTC	CASSPTESYEQYF
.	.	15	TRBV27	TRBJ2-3	TGTGCCAGCAGTCAAGGGGCCCCTGGCACAGATACGCAGTATTTT	CASSQGAPGTDTQYF
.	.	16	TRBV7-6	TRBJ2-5	TGTGCCAGCAGCTTAGGTCATCCAGGGCTCCAAGAGACCCAGTACTTC	CASSLGHPGLQETQYF
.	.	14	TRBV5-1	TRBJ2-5	TGCGCCAGCAGCTTGGACAACTATCAAGAGACCCAGTACTTC	CASSLDNYQETQYF
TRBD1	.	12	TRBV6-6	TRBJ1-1	TGTGCCAGCAGGTACGACAGGGGAGAAGCTTTCTTT	CASRYDRGEAFF
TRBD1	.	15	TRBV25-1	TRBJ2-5	TGTGCCAGCAGTGAATACCAGGGGGCCGTAGAGACCCAGTACTTC	CASSEYQGAVETQYF
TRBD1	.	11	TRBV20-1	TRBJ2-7	TGCAGTGCTATGGGACAGGGGAGGCAGTACTTC	CSAMGQGRQYF
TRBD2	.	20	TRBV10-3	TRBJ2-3	TGTGCCATCAGTTCCACATCAGGGGGGCTAGCGGGAGGGCCGACAGATACGCAGTATTTT	CAISSTSGGLAGGPTDTQYF
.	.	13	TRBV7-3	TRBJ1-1	TGTGCCAGCAGCTTAGGTGCCGGAGTTGAAGCTTTCTTT	CASSLGAGVEAFF
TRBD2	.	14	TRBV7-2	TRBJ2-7	TGTGCCAGCAGCTACCGGACTAGCGGATACGAGCAGTACTTC	CASSYRTSGYEQYF
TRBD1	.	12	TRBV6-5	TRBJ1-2	TGTGCCAGCAGTCCCCACAGGGGTGGCTACACCTTC	CASSPHRGGYTF
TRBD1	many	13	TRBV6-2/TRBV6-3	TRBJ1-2	TGTGCCAGCAGTTACTCGACAGGGGGCGGCTACACCTTC	CASSYSTGGGYTF
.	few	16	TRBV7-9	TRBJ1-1	TGTGCCAGCAGCTTAGTTTCGGGGTTTTTCAACACTGAAGCTTTCTTT	CASSLVSGFFNTEAFF
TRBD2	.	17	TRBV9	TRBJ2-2	TGTGCCAGCAGCGAGAGGGGGCTAGCGGGAGACACCGGGGAGCTGTTTTTT	CASSERGLAGDTGELFF
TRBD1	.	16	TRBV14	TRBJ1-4	TGTGCCAGCAGCCTCAGACAGGGGCCGAATGGGGAAAAACTGTTTTTT	CASSLRQGPNGEKLFF
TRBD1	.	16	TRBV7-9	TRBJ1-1	TGTGCCAGCAGCTTAGGAGGACAGGGGTTGAACACTGAAGCTTTCTTT	CASSLGGQGLNTEAFF
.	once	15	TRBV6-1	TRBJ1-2	TGTGCCAGCAGTGAAGATCCGGGAGGTTGGAGGGGCTACACCTTC	CASSEDPGGWRGYTF
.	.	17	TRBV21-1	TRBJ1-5	TGTGCCAGCAGCAAAGTTTCCCGGGACAGGGTCGGCCAGCCCCAGCATTTT	CASSKVSRDRVGQPQHF
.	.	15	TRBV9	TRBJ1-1	TGTGCCAGCAGCGTAGGGGGAGGGGAAAACACTGAAGCTTTCTTT	CASSVGGGENTEAFF
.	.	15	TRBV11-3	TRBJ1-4	TGTGCCAGCAGCTTAGGAGCCTCAACTAATGAAAAACTGTTTTTT	CASSLGASTNEKLFF
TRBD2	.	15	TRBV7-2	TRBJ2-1	TGTGCCAGCAGCGTCAGCGGGAGAGGATACAATGAGCAGTTCTTC	CASSVSGRGYNEQFF
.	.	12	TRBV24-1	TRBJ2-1	TGTGCCACCAGTGGAGGTTACAATGAGCAGTTCTTC	CATSGGYNEQFF
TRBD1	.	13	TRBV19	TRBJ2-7	TGTGCCAGTAGTTGGGGACAGGGCAACGAGCAGTACTTC	CASSWGQGNEQYF
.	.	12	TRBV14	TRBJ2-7	TGTGCCAGCAGCCAACGTCTCGGCGAGCAGTACTTC	CASSQRLGEQYF
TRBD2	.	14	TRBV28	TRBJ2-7	TGTGCCAGCACTCGAGCGGGAGCGGGCTACGAGCAGTACTTC	CASTRAGAGYEQYF
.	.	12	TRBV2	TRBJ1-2	TGTGCCAGCAGTGCTCGGACAAGAGGCTACACCTTC	CASSARTRGYTF
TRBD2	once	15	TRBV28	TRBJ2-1	TGTGCCAGCAGCCTGACGGGGGGCTCCTACAATGAGCAGTTCTTC	CASSLTGGSYNEQFF
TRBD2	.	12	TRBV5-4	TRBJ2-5	TGTGCCGGGGGACTAGCGGGGGAGACCCAGTACTTC	CAGGLAGETQYF
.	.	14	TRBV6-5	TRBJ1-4	TGTGCCAGCATTCGCGGGGGTTCGGGAGAAAAACTGTTTTTT	CASIRGGSGEKLFF
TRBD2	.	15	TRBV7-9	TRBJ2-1	TGTGCCAGCAGCTTAGTTACTAGCGGGAGGAACGAGCAGTTCTTC	CASSLVTSGRNEQFF
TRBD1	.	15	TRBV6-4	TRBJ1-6	TGTGCCAGCAGTGGGACAGGGGGCAATAATTCACCCCTCCACTTT	CASSGTGGNNSPLHF
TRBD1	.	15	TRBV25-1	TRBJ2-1	TGTGCCAGCAGTGAATGGAGGGACAGGGTAAATGAGCAGTTCTTC	CASSEWRDRVNEQFF
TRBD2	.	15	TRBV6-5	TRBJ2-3	TGTGCCAGCAGCATAAGGACTAGCGGCACAGATACGCAGTATTTT	CASSIRTSGTDTQYF
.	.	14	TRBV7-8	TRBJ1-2	TGTGCCAGCAGCACCGGCGGAGCTAACTATGGCTACACCTTC	CASSTGGANYGYTF
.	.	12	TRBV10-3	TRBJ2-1	TGTGCCATCATGGGGGGATCCAATGAGCAGTTCTTC	CAIMGGSNEQFF
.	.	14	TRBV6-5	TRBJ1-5	TGTGCCAGCAGTTACTCGATTAAAGGGGCGCCCCAGCATTTT	CASSYSIKGAPQHF
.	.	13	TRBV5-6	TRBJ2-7	TGTGCCAGCAGCTTGGTAGACTCCTACGAGCAGTACTTC	CASSLVDSYEQYF
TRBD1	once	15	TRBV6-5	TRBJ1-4	TGTGCCAGCAGTCCCGAACAGGGGGCGCATGAAAAACTGTTTTTT	CASSPEQGAHEKLFF
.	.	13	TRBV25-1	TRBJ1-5	TGTGCCAGCAGTGAGGGGGCAGGGCAGCCCCAGCATTTT	CASSEGAGQPQHF
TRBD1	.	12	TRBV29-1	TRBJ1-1	TGCAGCAATGTCCCGGGACAGGGGCAAGCTTTCTTT	CSNVPGQGQAFF
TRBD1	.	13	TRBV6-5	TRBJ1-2	TGTGCCAGCAGGAAAGGGGGCACCTATGGCTACACCTTC	CASRKGGTYGYTF
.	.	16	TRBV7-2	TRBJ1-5	TGTGCCAGCAGCTTAGTTGGGACCGGGGGTAGTCAGCCCCAGCATTTT	CASSLVGTGGSQPQHF
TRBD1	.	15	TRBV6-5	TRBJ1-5	TGTGCCACCCTTACAGACAGGGCTGGCAATCAGCCCCAGCATTTT	CATLTDRAGNQPQHF
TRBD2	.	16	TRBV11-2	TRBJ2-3	TGTGCCAGCAGCCTGTCAGGACTAGCGGGCACAGATACGCAGTATTTT	CASSLSGLAGTDTQYF
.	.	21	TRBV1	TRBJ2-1	TGCACCAGCAGCCAAGGTGGCCTCCGGCCTAGCGGGGGGGCCAGGTACAATGAGCAGTTCTTC	CTSSQGGLRPSGGARYNEQFF